Listed here is a single T cell receptor (beta chain). Its cognate antigen is unknown. The record originates from a study of blood T cells in healthy people across ages. Whole-study results and caveats: Getting older went along with TCR beta diversity per million T cells dropping roughly linearly.

The trim removed 6 bases at V and 0 bases at J, leaving 11 bases unmatched. There are 18 residues in the CDR3. Germline CDR1 reads SGHVS; CDR2 reads FQNEAQ. A second 7 to 11 cycle PCR used barcoded and J-beta primers. TCRdb used MiXCR to reprocess the 5' RACE reads, holding one entry per CDR3 protein. This table holds 600,000 to 850,000 distinct CDR3 sequences, approximately 25% found once. A further study also used this sample, focusing on T cells of mothers and their children.

The clonotype was recovered from a boy aged 5-17 years in good health. Material for sequencing was blood. V is TRBV7-8 and J is TRBJ2-3; 11 bases line up with TRBD2. CDR3 DNA: TGTGCCAGCAGTCCCCGACTAGCGGGGTCGACTAGCACAGATACGCAGTATTTT. Translating gives CASSPRLAGSTSTDTQYF.